The 3 T cell receptor beta chains reported below all come from one sample, sequenced in a study of immune evolution from preneoplasia to lung adenocarcinoma. Clones were sequenced by immunoSEQ multiplex PCR, and TCRdb holds only the in-frame ones, with some missing. Found here are a few thousand clones, 70% to 85% of them singletons; the top ten hold 9% to 10%. The source material was FFPE lung adenocarcinoma in situ tissue. Receptor source: a person aged 55-85 years with lung adenocarcinoma.

The rearrangement uses TRBV5-1 and TRBJ1-1, with TRBD1 identical over 12 bases. The V and J ends lost 0 bases and 4 bases, in that order; junction bases with no gene match: 4. Germline CDR1 reads SGHRS; CDR2 reads YFSETQ. The CDR3 spans 16 residues. As DNA, the CDR3 is TGCGCCAGCAGCTTGGCGGGACAGGGGGCGAGCACTGAAGCTTTCTTT. Encoded protein: CASSLAGQGASTEAFF.

V gene TRBV2 combines with J gene TRBJ1-5; D remains ambiguous. Germline assignment: CDR1 SNHLY and CDR2 FYNNEI. V lost 1 base and J lost 9, with 13 bases in between. The CDR3 contains 14 residues. Written as DNA, the CDR3 is TGTGCCAGCAGTGAAGTTGGGCGAGGAGGGCCCCAGCATTTT. This translates into CASSEVGRGGPQHF.

This chain uses TRBV4-1 with TRBJ2-5, with 9 bases fitting TRBD2. Germline trimming cut 4 bases from V and 5 bases from J; bases unmatched to any gene: 8. The CDR3 consists of 15 residues. Germline loops: CDR1 MGHRA, CDR2 YSYEKL. CDR3 protein: CASSLQLAGDETQYF. CDR3 DNA sequence: TGCGCCAGCAGCCTTCAATTAGCGGGGGATGAGACCCAGTACTTC.